This is a list of T cell receptor beta chains from one sample in a study of T cell changes during pregnancy in multiple sclerosis. Generated by immunoSEQ multiplex PCR, the TCRdb table keeps only in-frame clones and is missing some. The sample consists of about 73,000 clones, approximately 92% of them appearing once. The sequenced sample was peripheral blood, obtained in the third trimester of pregnancy. These receptors were obtained from a female donor in good health, enrolled as a control in a pregnancy study. Each CDR3 is given with its conserved first and last residue. A D gene is named only where the DNA matches it firmly. Clone size is shown for a subset of rows, as once, few, many or a class of expanded clone.

abundance,d_gene,j_gene,v_gene,CDR3nt,CDR3aa
-,TRBD1,TRBJ1-4,TRBV7-9,TGTGCCAGCAGTTTACAGGGGGTGGATGAAAAACTGTTTTTT,CASSLQGVDEKLFF
-,TRBD2,TRBJ2-2,TRBV25-1,TGTGCCAGCAGTGATGTGGCGGGAGGGCCGGTCGGGGAGCTGTTTTTT,CASSDVAGGPVGELFF
-,-,TRBJ2-1,TRBV27,TGTGCCAGCAGTTTCGGGGATACCTACAATGAGCAGTTCTTC,CASSFGDTYNEQFF
-,-,TRBJ1-1,TRBV4-1,TGCGCCAGCAGATTAACAGGGATGAACACTGAAGCTTTCTTT,CASRLTGMNTEAFF
-,TRBD1,TRBJ1-1,TRBV18,TGTGCCAGCGCCGGGACAGGGGCTGAAGCTTTCTTT,CASAGTGAEAFF
-,-,TRBJ1-6,TRBV25-1,TGTGCCAGCTGGGGCAGTTATAATTCACCCCTCCACTTT,CASWGSYNSPLHF
-,-,TRBJ2-3,TRBV6-4,TGTGCCAGCAGTGACTCAGGGGGAGGCACAGATACGCAGTATTTT,CASSDSGGGTDTQYF
-,-,TRBJ1-2,TRBV30,TGTGCCTGGAGAGCCGGGTTTCAAAACTATGGCTACACCTTC,CAWRAGFQNYGYTF
-,-,TRBJ2-1,TRBV19,TGTGCCAGTGGTCCATCCCACACAGGGTTCGCCTACAATGAGCAGTTCTTC,CASGPSHTGFAYNEQFF
-,TRBD1,TRBJ2-2,TRBV28,TGTGCCAGCAGCCCTACCGGACAGGCTTTCACCGGGGAGCTGTTTTTT,CASSPTGQAFTGELFF
-,-,TRBJ1-1,TRBV25-1,TGTGCCCACAACAGGGCCAGAATCAGGGTATCGAACACTGAAGCTTTCTTT,CAHNRARIRVSNTEAFF
-,-,TRBJ1-2,TRBV5-1,TGCGCCAGCAGCACGGGACTTAACTATGGCTACACCTTC,CASSTGLNYGYTF
once,-,TRBJ1-1,TRBV2,TGTGCCAGCGGTACACACATGAACACTGAAGCTTTCTTT,CASGTHMNTEAFF
-,TRBD1,TRBJ1-1,TRBV29-1,TGCAGCGCGATTTACAGGGGGCGGAACACTGAAGCTTTCTTT,CSAIYRGRNTEAFF
-,-,TRBJ2-7,TRBV6-1,TGTGCCAGCAGTGTCCGCACAGGCTCCTACGAGCAGTACTTC,CASSVRTGSYEQYF
-,-,TRBJ1-1,TRBV6-5,TGTGCCAGCGGAGGGGTGGGAGGCACTGAAGCTTTCTTT,CASGGVGGTEAFF
-,TRBD2,TRBJ2-3,TRBV10-3,TGTGCCAAAGCCGGGACTAGCGGGAGAGGGGCCCTCACAGATACGCAGTATTTT,CAKAGTSGRGALTDTQYF
-,TRBD2,TRBJ2-1,TRBV29-1,TGCAGCGTTGAAACTTTAGCGGGGACTTACAATGAGCAGTTCTTC,CSVETLAGTYNEQFF
-,-,TRBJ2-7,TRBV4-1,TGCGCCAGCAGCTCCGCCACGGGGTTGAGCGAGCAGTACTTC,CASSSATGLSEQYF
-,TRBD2,TRBJ2-3,TRBV5-1,TGCGCCAGCAGCTTGGAGGGGACTAGCGGGGGGGGTAATACGCAGTATTTT,CASSLEGTSGGGNTQYF
-,-,TRBJ2-7,TRBV6-1,TGTGCCAGCATCGTTCCAGGAACCTACGAGCAGTACTTC,CASIVPGTYEQYF
-,-,TRBJ2-3,TRBV6-4,TGTGCCAGCAGTGCTAGCGGCACAGATACGCAGTATTTT,CASSASGTDTQYF
-,-,TRBJ2-7,TRBV4-3,TGCGCCAGCAGCCAAGAAGTACAGGGAGTAACCTACGAGCAGTACTTC,CASSQEVQGVTYEQYF